Each of the 22 T cell receptor beta chains below was sequenced from the same sample in a study of blood T cell repertoires in COVID-19. The table came from immunoSEQ multiplex PCR; TCRdb's copy has only in-frame clones and leaves some out. The table has some 73,000 clones, roughly 84% seen once. The sequenced sample consisted of peripheral blood. The receptors derive from a human donor in a cohort sampled during active COVID-19.

The chain links TRBV5-4 to TRBJ1-2; tentative D call: TRBD1 (5 bases). The CDR3 totals 15 residues. The V gene lost 2 bases and the J gene lost 0 bases, with 11 bases spanning the gap. Per germline, CDR1 SGHNT and CDR2 YYREEE (reference sequence). CDR3 coding DNA: TGTGCCAGCAGCTTCGTGGGGGGTGCTAACTATGGCTACACCTTC. It specifies CASSFVGGANYGYTF.

The V and J genes are TRBV10-3 and TRBJ1-2; D gene uncertain. V was cut by 4 bases and J by 2 bases, with 5 bases left in between. Germline loops: CDR1 ENHRY, CDR2 SYGVKD. The CDR3 sequence is 12 residues long. The CDR3 region is CAISGQNYGYTF. CDR3 DNA sequence: TGTGCCATCAGTGGGCAGAACTATGGCTACACCTTC.

The chain joins TRBV7-8 to TRBJ2-3; TRBD2 matches 14 bases. V shed 1 base, J shed 4 bases, and the junction held 4 bases outside the gene matches. The CDR3 runs to 17 residues. The V gene's germline CDR1 is SGHVS and CDR2 FQNEAQ. The CDR3 DNA sequence: TGTGCCAGCAGCTTAGGGGTGACTAGCGGGGGGGCAGATACGCAGTATTTT. Translated, it gives CASSLGVTSGGADTQYF. The complete variable domain, with remaining parts taken from reference TRBV7-8 and TRBJ2-3, reads GAGVSQSPRYKVAKRGQDVALRCDPISGHVSLFWYQQALGQGPEFLTYFQNEAQLDKSGLPSDRFFAERPEGSVSTLKIQRTQQEDSAVYLCASSLGVTSGGADTQYFGPGTRLTVL.

CDR3 residues: CASSYSSTGSQATEAFF. The CDR3 nucleotides are TGTGCCAGCAGTTACTCGAGTACGGGGTCCCAGGCCACTGAAGCTTTCTTT. J is TRBJ1-1 and V is TRBV6-2 or TRBV6-3; D is undetermined. The CDR3 covers 17 residues. The germline gives CDR1 MNHEY, CDR2 SVGEGT. Trimming took off 0 bases at V and 4 bases at J, with 18 bases between the two ends.

The genes are TRBV5-1 and TRBJ2-3, with D possibly matching TRBD1 (6 bases). The CDR3 runs 14 residues. Trimming left V 3 bases short and J 3 bases short, with 11 bases between. CDR1 SGHRS and CDR2 YFSETQ come from the germline V gene. Written as DNA, the CDR3 is TGCGCCAGCAGCTCAAACAGGGATACAGATACGCAGTATTTT. It codes for CASSSNRDTDTQYF. The whole variable domain, remainder taken from reference TRBV5-1 and TRBJ2-3, is KAGVTQTPRYLIKTRGQQVTLSCSPISGHRSVSWYQQTPGQGLQFLFEYFSETQRNKGNFPGRFSGRQFSNSRSEMNVSTLELGDSALYLCASSSNRDTDTQYFGPGTRLTVL.

The V call is TRBV19, the J call TRBJ2-1; 11 positions agree with TRBD2. V was pared by 5 bases and J by 3 bases, with 6 bases of the junction left unmatched. This CDR3 comprises 16 residues. Germline CDR1 and CDR2: LNHDA and SQIVND (reference sequence). CDR3 residues: CASSGRLAGRYNEQFF. DNA for the CDR3: TGTGCCAGTAGTGGGCGACTAGCGGGGCGCTACAATGAGCAGTTCTTC. Supplemented by reference TRBV19 and TRBJ2-1, the full variable domain reads DGGITQSPKYLFRKEGQNVTLSCEQNLNHDAMYWYRQDPGQGLRLIYYSQIVNDFQKGDIAEGYSVSREKKESFPLTVTSAQKNPTAFYLCASSGRLAGRYNEQFFGPGTRLTVL.

The chain combines TRBV2 with TRBJ2-2, with D perhaps matching TRBD1 (7 bases). CDR1 and CDR2 (germline): SNHLY, FYNNEI. The V gene lost 6 bases and the J gene lost 5 bases, with 13 bases spanning the gap. The CDR3 spans 14 residues. Written as DNA, the CDR3 is TGTGCCAGCAGGCCGCAGGGGGGAACCGGGGAGCTGTTTTTT. This codes for CASRPQGGTGELFF.

J is TRBJ1-4 and V is TRBV14, with unresolved D. Germline CDR1 reads SGHDN; CDR2 reads FVKESK. The CDR3 length is 13 residues. The ends were cut back, 4 bases at V and 7 bases at J, with 10 bases in the middle. CDR3 DNA sequence: TGTGCCAGCAGCCGGTTAGGAGTTGAAAAACTGTTTTTT. Translated, it gives CASSRLGVEKLFF.

V gene TRBV6-5 combines with J gene TRBJ1-6, with TRBD1 matching 10 bases. Germline assignment: CDR1 MNHEY and CDR2 SVGAGI. J was trimmed by 10 bases and V by 2 bases; bases with no gene match: 8. The CDR3 totals 16 residues. CDR3 sequence (DNA): TGTGCCAGCAGTTACGGTCCCGGGACAGGGGAGTCACCCCTCCACTTT. This gives the protein CASSYGPGTGESPLHF.

The chain has TRBV3-1 (or the pseudogene TRBV3-2) and TRBJ2-5; D unclear. The CDR3 spans 16 residues. The germline gives CDR1 LGHDT, CDR2 YNNKEL (reference sequence). Trimming took off 6 bases at V and 1 base at J, with 18 bases between the two ends. The CDR3 region has the DNA TGTGCCAGCAGGCACCTATGGCCTCCGGGCCAAGAGACCCAGTACTTC. This translates into CASRHLWPPGQETQYF.

This clone turned up a few times. Other DNA sequences from this sample encode an identical CDR3 as well. The chain carries TRBV19 and TRBJ2-5; D might be TRBD1 (6 bases). The CDR3 contains 14 residues. Trimming cost V 4 bases and J 2 bases, with 11 bases left between them. Germline V CDR1 and CDR2: LNHDA, SQIVND (reference sequence). The CDR3, as DNA: TGTGCCAGTAGTACTTCGGACAGTCAAGAGACCCAGTACTTC. Amino acid sequence: CASSTSDSQETQYF.

This clone was recorded only once. V and J are TRBV4-2 and TRBJ1-5, with TRBD1 matching over 7 bases. Trimming at V came to 1 base and at J to 4 bases, leaving 7 bases not matched to a gene. Germline V lookup: CDR1 LGHNA, CDR2 YNFKEQ. The CDR3 is 16 amino acids. CDR3 sequence reads: CASSQGDDRVNQPQHF. CDR3 nucleotides: TGTGCCAGCAGCCAAGGAGATGACAGGGTGAATCAGCCCCAGCATTTT.

The gene calls are TRBV5-4 and TRBJ2-3; 7 bases align to TRBD2. Germline values: CDR1 SGHNT, CDR2 YYREEE (reference sequence). V lost 4 bases, J lost 4 bases, and 9 bases stayed unmatched. The CDR3 consists of 15 residues. The CDR3 protein is CASSHPEREADTQYF. The CDR3 DNA reads as TGTGCCAGCAGCCATCCCGAGCGGGAAGCAGATACGCAGTATTTT.

This clone occurred once. The V gene is TRBV5-6, the J gene TRBJ1-5; 7 positions agree with TRBD1. The V gene's germline CDR1 is SGHDT and CDR2 YYEEEE. The V gene end was trimmed by 0 bases and the J gene end by 4 bases; junction bases not matched to a gene: 10. The CDR3 is 17 residues long. The CDR3 nucleotides read TGTGCCAGCAGCTTGGGACCCCAGGGGGTGGGGAATCAGCCCCAGCATTTT. Its protein product is CASSLGPQGVGNQPQHF.

The rearrangement uses TRBV10-3 and TRBJ2-3, with 12 bases aligning to TRBD2. The CDR3 has 15 amino acids. V gave up 4 bases and J gave up 2 bases; unmatched junction bases: 1. Germline-derived CDR1 and CDR2 are ENHRY and SYGVKD. In DNA form, the CDR3 reads TGTGCCATCAGTGCTAGCGGGGGGGCCACAGATACGCAGTATTTT. Protein: CAISASGGATDTQYF.

The V and J genes are TRBV5-1 and TRBJ2-3; no reliable D call. Between the trimmed V and J ends, which lost 0 bases and 1 base, there was a span of 9 bases. The germline CDR1 and CDR2 sequences are SGHRS and YFSETQ. The CDR3 spans 15 residues. CDR3 DNA: TGCGCCAGCAGCTTGGGACCTAGAGGCACAGATACGCAGTATTTT. The encoded protein is CASSLGPRGTDTQYF.

The chain joins TRBV5-1 to TRBJ2-1, with 7 bases matching TRBD2. V gave up 1 base and J gave up 4 bases; unmatched junction bases: 2. The V gene's germline CDR1 is SGHRS and CDR2 YFSETQ. There are 14 residues in the CDR3. CDR3 loop: CASSLLAAYNEQFF. The CDR3 nucleotides are TGCGCCAGCAGCTTGCTAGCGGCATACAATGAGCAGTTCTTC.

This sequence joins TRBV4-2 and TRBJ2-3, with 11 bases fitting TRBD2. CDR3 length equals 17 residues. Trimming took 4 bases from V and 4 from J; bases not matched to a gene: 10. The V gene's germline CDR1 is LGHNA and CDR2 YNFKEQ. The CDR3 reads CASSRGISGGVSDTQYF. The CDR3 region has the DNA TGTGCCAGCAGCCGTGGGATTAGCGGGGGGGTCTCAGATACGCAGTATTTT.

The chain carries TRBV5-1 and TRBJ2-5; TRBD1 matches 7 bases. The CDR3 has 14 amino acids. Germline V gene sequence: CDR1 SGHRS, CDR2 YFSETQ. J lost 1 base, V lost 4 bases, and 4 bases had no gene match. CDR3 region: CASSRWDSQETQYF. CDR3 nucleotides: TGCGCCAGCAGCCGTTGGGACAGCCAAGAGACCCAGTACTTC. Looking up the rest from reference TRBV5-1 and TRBJ2-5 gives the full variable domain: KAGVTQTPRYLIKTRGQQVTLSCSPISGHRSVSWYQQTPGQGLQFLFEYFSETQRNKGNFPGRFSGRQFSNSRSEMNVSTLELGDSALYLCASSRWDSQETQYFGPGTRLLVL.

V is TRBV6-1 and J is TRBJ2-7, with a possible D match to TRBD1 (6 bases). Germline V gene lookup returns CDR1 MNHNS and CDR2 SASEGT. Between the trimmed V and J ends, which lost 3 bases and 4 bases, there was a span of 16 bases. This CDR3 has 15 residues. This chain's CDR3 is CASSEPSDSLYEQYF. The CDR3 nucleotides read TGTGCCAGCAGTGAGCCTTCGGACAGCCTATACGAGCAGTACTTC.

The gene calls are TRBV4-2 and TRBJ2-3, with 13 bases fitting TRBD2. CDR1 and CDR2 from the germline V gene are LGHNA and YNFKEQ. CDR3 length: 18 residues. Unmatched junction bases numbered 6, after V lost 1 base and J lost 2 bases. DNA of the CDR3: TGTGCCAGCAGCCAAGTCCGGACTAGCGGGGGTAACACAGATACGCAGTATTTT. Amino acids: CASSQVRTSGGNTDTQYF.

This clone was detected a few times. J is TRBJ1-6 and V is TRBV28; weak D call: TRBD1 (6 bases). Per the germline V gene, CDR1 is MDHEN and CDR2 is SYDVKM. This CDR3 has 16 residues. V lost 5 bases to trimming and J lost 11 bases, with 22 bases between them. The chain's CDR3 is CASSPYRDPVGPPLHF. The CDR3 coding sequence is TGTGCCAGCAGTCCCTACAGGGACCCTGTAGGTCCACCCCTCCACTTT. The complete variable domain, with remaining parts taken from reference TRBV28 and TRBJ1-6, reads DVKVTQSSRYLVKRTGEKVFLECVQDMDHENMFWYRQDPGLGLRLIYFSYDVKMKEKGDIPEGYSVSREKKERFSLILESASTNQTSMYLCASSPYRDPVGPPLHFGNGTRLTVT.